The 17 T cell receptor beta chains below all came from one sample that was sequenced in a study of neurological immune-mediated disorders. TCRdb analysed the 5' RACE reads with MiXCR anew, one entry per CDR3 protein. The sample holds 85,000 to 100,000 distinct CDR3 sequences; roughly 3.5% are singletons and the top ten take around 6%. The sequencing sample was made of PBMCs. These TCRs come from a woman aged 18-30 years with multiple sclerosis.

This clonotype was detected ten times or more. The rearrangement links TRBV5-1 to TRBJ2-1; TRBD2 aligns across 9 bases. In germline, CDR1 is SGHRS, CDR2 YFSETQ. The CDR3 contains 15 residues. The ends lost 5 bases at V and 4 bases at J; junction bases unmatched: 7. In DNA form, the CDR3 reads TGCGCCAGCAGTTTTTTAGCGGGAGAGTACAATGAGCAGTTCTTC. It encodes CASSFLAGEYNEQFF.

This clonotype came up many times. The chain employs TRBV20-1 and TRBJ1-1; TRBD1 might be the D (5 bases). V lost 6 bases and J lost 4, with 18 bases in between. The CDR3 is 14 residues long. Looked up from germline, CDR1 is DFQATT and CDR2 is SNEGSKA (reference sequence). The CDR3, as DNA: TGCAGTGCCATAGGCGGGACGGGCATCACTGAAGCTTTCTTT. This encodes CSAIGGTGITEAFF.

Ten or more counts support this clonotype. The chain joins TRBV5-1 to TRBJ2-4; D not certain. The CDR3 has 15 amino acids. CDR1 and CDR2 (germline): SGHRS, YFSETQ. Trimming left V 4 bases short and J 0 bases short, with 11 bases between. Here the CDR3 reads CASSPDSIAKNIQYF. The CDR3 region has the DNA TGCGCCAGCAGCCCAGATAGCATAGCCAAAAACATTCAGTACTTC.

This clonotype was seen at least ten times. Here the CDR3 reads CASSRDYQPQHF. The CDR3 DNA reads TGTGCCAGCAGCAGGGACTATCAGCCCCAGCATTTT. The chain links TRBV6-6 to TRBJ1-5; D is perhaps TRBD1 (5 bases). The V end was cut by 6 bases, the J end by 5 bases, with 8 bases between. Germline V lookup: CDR1 MNHNY, CDR2 SVGAGI (reference sequence). This CDR3 is 12 amino acids long.

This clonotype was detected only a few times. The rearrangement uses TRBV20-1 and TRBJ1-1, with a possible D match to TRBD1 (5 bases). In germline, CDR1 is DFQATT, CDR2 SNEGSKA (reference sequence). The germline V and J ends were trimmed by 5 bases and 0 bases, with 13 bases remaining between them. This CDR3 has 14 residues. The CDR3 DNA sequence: TGCAGTGCTGACCCGGGGGGTATGAACACTGAAGCTTTCTTT. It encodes CSADPGGMNTEAFF.

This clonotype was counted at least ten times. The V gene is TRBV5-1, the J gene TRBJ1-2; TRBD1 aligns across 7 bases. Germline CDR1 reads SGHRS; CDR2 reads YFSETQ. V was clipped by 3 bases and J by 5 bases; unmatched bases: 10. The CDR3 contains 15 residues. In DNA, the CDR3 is TGCGCCAGCAGCTACGGACAGGTCGAGCGGTATGGCTACACCTTC. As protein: CASSYGQVERYGYTF.

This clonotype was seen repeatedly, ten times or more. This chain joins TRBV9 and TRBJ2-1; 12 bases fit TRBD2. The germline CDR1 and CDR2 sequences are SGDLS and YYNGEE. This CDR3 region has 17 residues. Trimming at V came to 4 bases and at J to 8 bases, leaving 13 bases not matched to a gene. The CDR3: CASSSRLAGDRLDEQFF. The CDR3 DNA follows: TGTGCCAGCAGCTCCAGACTAGCGGGAGATAGGTTGGATGAGCAGTTCTTC.

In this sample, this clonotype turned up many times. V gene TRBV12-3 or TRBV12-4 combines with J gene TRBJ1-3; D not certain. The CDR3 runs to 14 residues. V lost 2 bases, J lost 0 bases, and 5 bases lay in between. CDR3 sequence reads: CASSLTFSGNTIYF. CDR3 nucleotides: TGTGCCAGCAGTTTAACGTTCTCTGGAAACACCATATATTTT.

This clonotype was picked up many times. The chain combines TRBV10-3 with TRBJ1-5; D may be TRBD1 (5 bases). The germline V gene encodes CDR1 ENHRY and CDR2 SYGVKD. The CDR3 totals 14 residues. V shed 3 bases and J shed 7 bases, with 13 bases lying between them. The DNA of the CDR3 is TGTGCCATCAGTGAAGCAGGGTGGCGACAGCCCCAGCATTTT. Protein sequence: CAISEAGWRQPQHF.

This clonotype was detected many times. The CDR3 protein is CASSRDVYSNQPQHF. Here the CDR3 DNA reads TGTGCCAGCTCACGTGATGTCTATAGCAATCAGCCCCAGCATTTT. The chain combines TRBV18 with TRBJ1-5; D uncertain. The CDR3 consists of 15 residues. V was trimmed by 4 bases and J by 0 bases, leaving 10 bases between them. CDR1 is KGHSH, CDR2 LQKENI, per germline.

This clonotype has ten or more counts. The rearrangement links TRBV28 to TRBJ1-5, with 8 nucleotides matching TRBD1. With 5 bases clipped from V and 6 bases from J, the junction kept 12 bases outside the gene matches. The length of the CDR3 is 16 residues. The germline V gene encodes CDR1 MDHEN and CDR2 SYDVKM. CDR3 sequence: CASSEWGRGHSQPQHF. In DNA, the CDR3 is TGTGCCAGCAGTGAGTGGGGCAGGGGGCATAGTCAGCCCCAGCATTTT.

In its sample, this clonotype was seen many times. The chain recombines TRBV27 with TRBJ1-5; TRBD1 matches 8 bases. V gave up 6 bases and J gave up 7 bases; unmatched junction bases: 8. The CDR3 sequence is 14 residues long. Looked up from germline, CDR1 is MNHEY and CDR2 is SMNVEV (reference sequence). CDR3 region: CASSLGQASQPQHF. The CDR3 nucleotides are TGTGCCAGCAGCCTGGGACAGGCTTCACAGCCCCAGCATTTT.

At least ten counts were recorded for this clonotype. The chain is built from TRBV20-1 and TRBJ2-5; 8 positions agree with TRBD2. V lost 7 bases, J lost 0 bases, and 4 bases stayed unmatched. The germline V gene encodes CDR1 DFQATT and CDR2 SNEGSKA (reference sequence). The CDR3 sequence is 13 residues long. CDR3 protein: CSVRGLDQETQYF. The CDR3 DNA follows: TGCAGTGTAAGGGGACTAGACCAAGAGACCCAGTACTTC.

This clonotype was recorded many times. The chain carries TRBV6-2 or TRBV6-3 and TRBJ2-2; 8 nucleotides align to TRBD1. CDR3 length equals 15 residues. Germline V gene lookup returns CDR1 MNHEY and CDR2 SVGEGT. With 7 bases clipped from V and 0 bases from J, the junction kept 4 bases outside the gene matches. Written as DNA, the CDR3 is TGTGCCAGCACCAGGGGGCCCACGAACACCGGGGAGCTGTTTTTT. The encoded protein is CASTRGPTNTGELFF.

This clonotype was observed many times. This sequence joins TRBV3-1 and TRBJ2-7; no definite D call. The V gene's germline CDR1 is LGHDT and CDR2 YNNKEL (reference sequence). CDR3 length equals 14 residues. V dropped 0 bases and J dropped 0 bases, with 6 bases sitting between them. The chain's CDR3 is CASSQDRFSYEQYF. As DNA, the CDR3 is TGTGCCAGCAGCCAAGACAGGTTCTCCTACGAGCAGTACTTC.

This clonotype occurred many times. The CDR3 region has the DNA TGTGCCAGCAGCCTCGGCAGGGGTTCCTACGAGCAGTACTTC. Translating it yields CASSLGRGSYEQYF. V gene TRBV3-1 combines with J gene TRBJ2-7; weak D call: TRBD1 (6 bases). Germline values: CDR1 LGHDT, CDR2 YNNKEL (reference sequence). This CDR3 contains 14 residues. V dropped 4 bases and J dropped 1 base, with 11 bases sitting between them.

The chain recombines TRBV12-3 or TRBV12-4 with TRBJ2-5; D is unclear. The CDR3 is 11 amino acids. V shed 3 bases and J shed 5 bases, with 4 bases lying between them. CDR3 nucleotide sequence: TGTGCCAGCAGTTTTTGGGAGACCCAGTACTTC. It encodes CASSFWETQYF.